This TCR beta chain comes out of a study of cytomegalovirus exposure and HLA in healthy donors. Study at large: A previous analysis identified 95 million to 140 million unique TCR beta sequences derived from some 170 million T cells.

Concerning this clone itself: Its antigen remains unidentified.

Primers included in the PCR were 60 Vbeta and 13 Jbeta primers. Sequencing used immunoSEQ multiplex PCR; TCRdb keeps in-frame clones, though not all of them. The top ten hold 4% to 6% of the sample, which has approximately 150,000 clones, approximately 84% seen once. Study-wide results and caveats: The productive fraction for most TCR beta V segments was about 87% or about 30% in an earlier analysis.

The sequence derives from a girl under 18 in good health and CMV-seropositive. Specimen: PBMCs.

CDR3 nucleotide sequence: TGCAGCGGCCGCACATCAAAGACCTACAATGAGCAGTTCTTC. It encodes CSGRTSKTYNEQFF. V and J are TRBV29-1 and TRBJ2-1; D ambiguous. The germline V gene has CDR1 SQVTM and CDR2 ANQGSEA. The CDR3 is 14 amino acids. Trimming took 7 bases from V and 2 from J, leaving 15 bases between them.